Below, one TCR beta chain is given with its context. Its antigen remains unidentified. The CDR3 extends over 13 amino acids. Trimming cost V 7 bases and J 5 bases, with 16 bases left between them. The V gene's germline CDR1 is SGHRS and CDR2 YFSETQ. Time point in this sample: longitudinal time-point 3. The unsorted libraries were made from 2 million PBMCs kept at -80 C. Each TCR transcript was tagged with a 10-nucleotide random UMI during 5'RACE. TCRdb analysed the 5' RACE reads with MiXCR anew, one entry per CDR3 protein. Of roughly 100,000 distinct CDR3 sequences detected, approximately 10% appear once; the ten largest clones hold approximately 3.1%. This entry comes from a study of neurological immune-mediated disorders. Study outcomes and limitations: There were no CDR3 amino acid sequences shared by expanded clones across subjects, a result suggesting private repertoires in all groups. Multiple sclerosis was found to have the least TCR clonal expansion, below healthy controls, and HTLV-1-associated myelopathy the most.

This TCR was recovered from a female donor with HTLV-1-associated myelopathy (HAM/TSP). Sequencing input: PBMCs. The chain is built from TRBV5-1 and TRBJ2-7; weak D call: TRBD1 (5 bases). CDR3 in DNA: TGCGCCAGCCACCAGGGTGGAAGGGACGAGCAGTACTTC. Translating it yields CASHQGGRDEQYF. Together with reference TRBV5-1 and TRBJ2-7, the CDR3 gives the full variable domain: KAGVTQTPRYLIKTRGQQVTLSCSPISGHRSVSWYQQTPGQGLQFLFEYFSETQRNKGNFPGRFSGRQFSNSRSEMNVSTLELGDSALYLCASHQGGRDEQYFGPGTRLTVT.